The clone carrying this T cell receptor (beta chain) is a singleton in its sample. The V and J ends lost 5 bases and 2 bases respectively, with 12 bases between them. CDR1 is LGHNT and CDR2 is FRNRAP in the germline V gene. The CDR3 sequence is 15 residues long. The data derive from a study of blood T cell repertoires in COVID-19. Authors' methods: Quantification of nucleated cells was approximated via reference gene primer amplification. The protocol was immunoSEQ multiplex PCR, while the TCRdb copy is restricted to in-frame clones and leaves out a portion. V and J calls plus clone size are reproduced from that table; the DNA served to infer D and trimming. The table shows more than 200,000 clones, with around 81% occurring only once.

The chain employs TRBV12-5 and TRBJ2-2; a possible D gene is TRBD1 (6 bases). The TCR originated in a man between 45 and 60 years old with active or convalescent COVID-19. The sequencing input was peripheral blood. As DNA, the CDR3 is TGTGCTAGTGGTCCCGGGACACCAAACACCGGGGAGCTGTTTTTT. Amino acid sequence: CASGPGTPNTGELFF. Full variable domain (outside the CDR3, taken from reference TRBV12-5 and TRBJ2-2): DARVTQTPRHKVTEMGQEVTMRCQPILGHNTVFWYRQTMMQGLELLAYFRNRAPLDDSGMPKDRFSAEMPDATLATLKIQPSEPRDSAVYFCASGPGTPNTGELFFGEGSRLTVL.